Each of the 3 T cell receptor beta chains below was sequenced from the same sample in a study of blood T cell repertoires in COVID-19. Measured with immunoSEQ multiplex PCR; TCRdb has only the in-frame clones, and not every one. This table has about 15,000 clones, around 88% appearing once. Sequences were obtained from peripheral blood. These receptors all stem from a human donor in a cohort sampled during active COVID-19.

J is TRBJ1-5 and V is TRBV15; TRBD1 is a possible D gene (6 bases). CDR3 length: 15 residues. Deletions cut 4 bases from V and 0 bases from J, with 10 bases between. Germline CDR1 is LNHNV and CDR2 is YYDKDF (reference sequence). The CDR3 sequence: CATSTNRVSNQPQHF. DNA for the CDR3: TGTGCCACCAGCACGAACAGGGTTAGCAATCAGCCCCAGCATTTT. The whole variable domain, filled in from reference TRBV15 and TRBJ1-5, reads DAMVIQNPRYQVTQFGKPVTLSCSQTLNHNVMYWYQQKSSQAPKLLFHYYDKDFNNEADTPDNFQSRRPNTSFCFLDIRSPGLGDTAMYLCATSTNRVSNQPQHFGDGTRLSIL.

This clone came up once. This rearrangement joins TRBV3-1 (or the pseudogene TRBV3-2) to TRBJ2-5; D is possibly TRBD1 (6 bases). Trimming took 0 bases from V and 1 from J, leaving 9 bases between them. This CDR3 comprises 15 residues. In germline, CDR1 is LGHDT, CDR2 YNNKEL (reference sequence). For the CDR3, the DNA is TGTGCCAGCAGCCAAGAGCGACAGGTCCAAGAGACCCAGTACTTC. This codes for CASSQERQVQETQYF.

The chain uses TRBV30 and TRBJ2-7; 9 nucleotides line up with TRBD1. The CDR3 has 15 amino acids. Per the germline V gene, CDR1 is GTSNPN and CDR2 is SVGIG (reference sequence). The V and J ends lost 3 bases and 2 bases, in that order; junction bases with no gene match: 8. CDR3: CAWRWGRDRAYEQYF. CDR3 sequence (DNA): TGTGCCTGGAGGTGGGGCCGGGACAGGGCCTACGAGCAGTACTTC. The full variable domain, rest sourced from reference TRBV30 and TRBJ2-7, is SQTIHQWPATLVQPVGSPLSLECTVEGTSNPNLYWYRQAAGRGLQLLFYSVGIGQISSEVPQNLSASRPQDRQFILSSKKLLLSDSGFYLCAWRWGRDRAYEQYFGPGTRLTVT.